This T cell receptor beta chain came from a study of blood T cell repertoires in COVID-19. As for the study in general: Acute and convalescent COVID-19 specimens originated in the United States, Italy and Spain. PBMCs, B-cell-depleted T cells, or T cells were the source of the cDNA or gDNA that made up the material.

Original data processing: Nucleated cell number was recorded as an estimate derived from reference gene primer amplification. Sequencing was performed with immunoSEQ multiplex PCR; in TCRdb, only in-frame clones are kept and a portion is missing. That table furnishes V, J and clone size, whereas the DNA furnished D and trimming. The sample lists 250,000 to 350,000 clones, around 86% occurring once. Trimming removed 5 bases from V and 1 base from J, with 11 bases in between. CDR1 KGHDR and CDR2 SFDVKD come from the germline V gene. This CDR3 is 15 amino acids long. The TCR comes from a woman in her thirties or forties who had recovered from COVID-19. The chain carries TRBV24-1 and TRBJ2-1; D is possibly TRBD2 (6 bases). Sequencing was done on a sample of peripheral blood. The CDR3 protein is CATSVEGGSYNEQFF. The CDR3 coding sequence is TGTGCCACCAGTGTGGAGGGAGGATCCTACAATGAGCAGTTCTTC.